This T cell receptor (beta chain) stems from a study of blood T cells in healthy people across ages. General study points: More naive CD4+ cells and higher diversity were found in long-lived than in aged donors. Naive T cell percentage showed a strong correlation with TCR beta diversity.

The CDR3 contains 12 residues. V was cut by 7 bases and J by 3 bases, with 10 bases left in between. Germline assignment: CDR1 ENHRY and CDR2 SYGVKD. This clonotype showed up just a few times. What it binds is unknown. Drawing of peripheral blood yielded 7.5 to 10 milliliters from each donor. The authors isolated at least 6.5 million PBMCs per sample. The second PCR ran about 6 to 12 cycles with a sample-barcoded 5' primer and J-beta primers. MiXCR, applied by TCRdb to the 5' RACE reads, yields one record per CDR3 protein. The sample shows about 1,800,000 distinct CDR3 sequences, 25% to 30% of them seen only once.

The source of this sequence is a woman aged 25 to 45 in good health. Sample: blood. V is TRBV10-3 and J is TRBJ2-7; D unclear. In DNA, the CDR3 is TGTGCCATCACACCCGGTGGCTACGAGCAGTACTTC. Protein product: CAITPGGYEQYF.